This entry describes one TCR beta chain. The data were taken from a study of blood T cell repertoires in COVID-19. About the study: Acute and convalescent COVID-19 specimens originated in the United States, Italy and Spain.

Using immunoSEQ multiplex PCR, the repertoire was profiled, and TCRdb retains in-frame clones only, with some absent. The repertoire holds some 200,000 clones, with more than 75% as singletons. The trim removed 0 bases at V and 4 bases at J, leaving 6 bases unmatched. CDR3 length: 16 amino acids. Germline assignment: CDR1 MNHEY and CDR2 SVGEGT. The study drew participants aged roughly 18 to 89 years from some 23 US areas. Participant-given clinical history determined each cohort assignment. The sequenced sample was PBMCs or T cells enriched from blood (not recorded which). The clonotype originates from a woman in her thirties or forties with acute COVID-19. The chain carries TRBV6-2 or TRBV6-3 and TRBJ1-1; TRBD1 agrees at 9 bases. As DNA, the CDR3 is TGTGCCAGCAGTTACTCGGGGACAGGGAGGGGCACTGAAGCTTTCTTT. This encodes CASSYSGTGRGTEAFF.